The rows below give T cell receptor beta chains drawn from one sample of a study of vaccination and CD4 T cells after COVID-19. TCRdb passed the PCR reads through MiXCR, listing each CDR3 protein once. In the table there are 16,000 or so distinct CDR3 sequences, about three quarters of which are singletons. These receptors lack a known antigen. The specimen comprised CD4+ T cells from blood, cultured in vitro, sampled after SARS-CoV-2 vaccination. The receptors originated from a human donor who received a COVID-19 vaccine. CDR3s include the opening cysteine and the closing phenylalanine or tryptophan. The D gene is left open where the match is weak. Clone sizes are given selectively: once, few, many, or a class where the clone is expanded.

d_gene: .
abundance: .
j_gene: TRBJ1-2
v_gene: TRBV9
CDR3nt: TGTGCCAGCAGCGCCCGCCGGGGCATTAACTATGGCTACACCTTC
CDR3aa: CASSARRGINYGYTF

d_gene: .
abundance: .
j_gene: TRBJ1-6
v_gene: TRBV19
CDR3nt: .
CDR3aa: CASSTSVEGNSPLHF

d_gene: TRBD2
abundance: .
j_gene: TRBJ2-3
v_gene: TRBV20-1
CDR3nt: TGCGGCACTAGCGGGGAAACAGATACGCAGTATTTT
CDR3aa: CGTSGETDTQYF

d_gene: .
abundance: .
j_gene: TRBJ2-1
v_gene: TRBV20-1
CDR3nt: TGCAGCGTGGGGGGTCTAGGGGTTCATGAGCAGTTCTTC
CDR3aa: CSVGGLGVHEQFF

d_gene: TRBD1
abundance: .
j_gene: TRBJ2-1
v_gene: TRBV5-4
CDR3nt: TGTGCCAGCAGCCTCACAGGGGGTTCCTACAATGAGCAGTTCTTC
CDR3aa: CASSLTGGSYNEQFF

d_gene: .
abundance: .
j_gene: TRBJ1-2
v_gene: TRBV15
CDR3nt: TGTGCCACCAGCAGAGTCACCCCGGGCACCTATGGCTACACCTTC
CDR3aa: CATSRVTPGTYGYTF

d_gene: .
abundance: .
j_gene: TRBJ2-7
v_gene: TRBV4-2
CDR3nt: TGTGCCAGCAGCCAAGAGGTCAGGGGCTACGAGCAGTACTTC
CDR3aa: CASSQEVRGYEQYF

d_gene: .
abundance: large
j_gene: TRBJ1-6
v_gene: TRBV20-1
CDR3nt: TGCAGTGCTAGCGCAGGGCCACTATTCCACTTT
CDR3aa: CSASAGPLFHF

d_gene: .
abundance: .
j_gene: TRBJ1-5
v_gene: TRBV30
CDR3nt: TGTGCCTGGAGTGTACGGGCAAATCAGCCCCAGCATTTT
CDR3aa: CAWSVRANQPQHF

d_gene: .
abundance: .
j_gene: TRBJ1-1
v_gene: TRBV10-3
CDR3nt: TGTGCCATCAGTGAGAAACGGGGTTACACTGAAGCTTTCTTT
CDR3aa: CAISEKRGYTEAFF

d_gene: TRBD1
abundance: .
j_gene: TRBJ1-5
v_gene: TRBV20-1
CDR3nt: TGCAGTGCTAGCGGGACAGGGGGCGGGCAGCCCCAGCATTTT
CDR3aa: CSASGTGGGQPQHF

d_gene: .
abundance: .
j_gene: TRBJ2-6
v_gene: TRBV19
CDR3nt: TGTGCCAGTAGTAAACCCAGGGTTATATCTGGGGCCAACGTCCTGACTTTC
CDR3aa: CASSKPRVISGANVLTF

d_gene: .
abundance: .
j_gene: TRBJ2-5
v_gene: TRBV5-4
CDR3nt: TGTGCCAGCAGCTTGAGGGGACCACAGGGAGAGACCCAGTACTTC
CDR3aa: CASSLRGPQGETQYF

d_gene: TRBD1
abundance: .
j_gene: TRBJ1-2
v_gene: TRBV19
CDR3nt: TGTGCCAGTAGTCTGAGGACAGGGGGTGGCTATGGCTACACCTTC
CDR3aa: CASSLRTGGGYGYTF

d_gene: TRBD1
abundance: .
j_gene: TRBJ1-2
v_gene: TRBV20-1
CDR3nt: TGCAGTGCTAGACCGGGACAGACTAGCCGGGCCTATGGCTACACCTTC
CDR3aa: CSARPGQTSRAYGYTF

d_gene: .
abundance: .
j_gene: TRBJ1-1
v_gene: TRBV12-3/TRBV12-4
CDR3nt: TGTGCCAGCAGTTTAAAAGAGAACACTGAAGCTTTCTTT
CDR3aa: CASSLKENTEAFF

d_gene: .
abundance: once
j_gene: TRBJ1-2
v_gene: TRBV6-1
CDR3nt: TGTGCCAGCAGCTATTACGTAGGCCAGGGTAGGAAGGGGGATGGCTACACCTTC
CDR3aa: CASSYYVGQGRKGDGYTF

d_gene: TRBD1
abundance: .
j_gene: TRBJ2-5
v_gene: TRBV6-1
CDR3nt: TGTGCCAGCAGTGAATGGGACAGAAAAGAGACCCAGTACTTC
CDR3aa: CASSEWDRKETQYF

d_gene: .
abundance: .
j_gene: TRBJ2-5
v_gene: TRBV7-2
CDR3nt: TGTGCCAGCAGCTTAGCGTTACTCTCCACACCCTTCCAAGAGACCCAGTACTTC
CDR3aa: CASSLALLSTPFQETQYF